This is a list of T cell receptor beta chains from one sample in a study of T cell responses to AZD1222 COVID-19 vaccine. Assay used: immunoSEQ multiplex PCR; TCRdb lists only in-frame clones, some missing. The sample carries approximately 130,000 clones, 93% recorded once. This material consisted of peripheral blood, taken on day 0 of AZD1222 vaccination. These receptors were taken from an adult in good health. Each CDR3 is given with its conserved first and last residue. The D gene is left open where the match is weak. Rows give clone size only sometimes, using once, few, many, or a class for an expanded clone.

D: NA; V: TRBV30; size: NA; J: TRBJ1-2; DNA: TGTGCCTGGAGTGTACAGTTAGAGGGAAACTATGGCTACACCTTC; CDR3: CAWSVQLEGNYGYTF
D: NA; V: TRBV3-1/TRBV3-2; size: NA; J: TRBJ2-7; DNA: TGTGCCAGCAGCGAGGGTATGGGCCGGCAGTACTTC; CDR3: CASSEGMGRQYF
D: NA; V: TRBV5-4; size: NA; J: TRBJ1-2; DNA: TGTGCCAGCAGCTTGGAGATGTGGGGTAGGCGTGGCTACACCTTC; CDR3: CASSLEMWGRRGYTF
D: TRBD1; V: TRBV11-2; size: NA; J: TRBJ2-2; DNA: TGTGCCAGCAGCCCAGGGACAGGGGTCACCGGGGAGCTGTTTTTT; CDR3: CASSPGTGVTGELFF
D: TRBD1; V: TRBV6-4; size: once; J: TRBJ1-2; DNA: TGTGCCAGCAAAAAGACAGGGGGCGGCTACACCTTC; CDR3: CASKKTGGGYTF
D: NA; V: TRBV9; size: NA; J: TRBJ1-6; DNA: TGTGCCAGCAGCCCCCTGGGCAGCTCCAATTCACCCCTCCACTTT; CDR3: CASSPLGSSNSPLHF
D: NA; V: TRBV3-1/TRBV3-2; size: NA; J: TRBJ1-3; DNA: TGTGCCAGCAGCCAAGCGACATTTTCTGGAAACACCATATATTTT; CDR3: CASSQATFSGNTIYF
D: NA; V: TRBV11-2; size: NA; J: TRBJ2-3; DNA: TGTGCCAGCAGCCCCCCGAGCCTCACAGATACGCAGTATTTT; CDR3: CASSPPSLTDTQYF
D: TRBD2; V: TRBV9; size: NA; J: TRBJ2-1; DNA: TGTGCCAGCAGCGTGAGCGGGGGGGCGACCAATGAGCAGTTCTTC; CDR3: CASSVSGGATNEQFF
D: NA; V: TRBV7-2; size: NA; J: TRBJ1-2; DNA: TGTGCCAGCAGCTTAGGCCCTCGCAGGGGAAAGGATGGCTACACCTTC; CDR3: CASSLGPRRGKDGYTF
D: TRBD1; V: TRBV5-1; size: NA; J: TRBJ2-7; DNA: TGCGCCAGCAGCCCCGGGACAGGAGCTATCTACGAGCAGTACTTC; CDR3: CASSPGTGAIYEQYF
D: NA; V: TRBV5-1; size: once; J: TRBJ1-6; DNA: TGCGCCAGCAGCATGGGGGACACAGGCAGCAGTAATTCACCCCTCCACTTT; CDR3: CASSMGDTGSSNSPLHF
D: NA; V: TRBV18; size: NA; J: TRBJ1-2; DNA: TGTGCCAGCTCACCCGGGGAGATTCATGGCTACACCTTC; CDR3: CASSPGEIHGYTF
D: TRBD2; V: TRBV6-6; size: NA; J: TRBJ2-7; DNA: TGTGCCAGCAGTCAAAGCGGGGGGCAGGGAGAGCAGTACTTC; CDR3: CASSQSGGQGEQYF
D: NA; V: TRBV28; size: NA; J: TRBJ1-2; DNA: TGTGCCAGCAGTTTCAGGAAATCGGCTAACTATGGCTACACCTTC; CDR3: CASSFRKSANYGYTF
D: NA; V: TRBV18; size: once; J: TRBJ1-1; DNA: TGTGCCAGCTCACCACCCCTTCCCATGTACACTGAAGCTTTCTTT; CDR3: CASSPPLPMYTEAFF
D: NA; V: TRBV6-1; size: NA; J: TRBJ1-3; DNA: TGTGCCAGCAGTGAATATTGGGGCTCAGGAAACACCATATATTTT; CDR3: CASSEYWGSGNTIYF
D: NA; V: TRBV7-9; size: NA; J: TRBJ2-2; DNA: TGTGCCAGCAGCCCCGGTTGGACCGGGGAGCTGTTTTTT; CDR3: CASSPGWTGELFF
D: TRBD1; V: TRBV2; size: NA; J: TRBJ2-7; DNA: TGTGCCAGCAGTGACCGGACAGGGGGTCGCGAGCAGTACTTC; CDR3: CASSDRTGGREQYF
D: NA; V: TRBV15; size: NA; J: TRBJ2-5; DNA: TGTGCCACCAGCAGAGATGACGGCGAGACCCAGTACTTC; CDR3: CATSRDDGETQYF
D: NA; V: TRBV19; size: NA; J: TRBJ1-5; DNA: TGTGCCAGTAGTATGGGTTCGCTGTTCGAGCCCCAGCATTTT; CDR3: CASSMGSLFEPQHF
D: NA; V: TRBV27; size: NA; J: TRBJ2-7; DNA: TGTGCCAGCAGTGTCCCGGGGGCCTCGGCCTACGAGCAGTACTTC; CDR3: CASSVPGASAYEQYF
D: NA; V: TRBV7-2; size: NA; J: TRBJ1-6; DNA: TGTGCCAGCAGCTTAGTACCGGTTCTGGGCTCCTATAATTCACCCCTCCACTTT; CDR3: CASSLVPVLGSYNSPLHF
D: TRBD1; V: TRBV9; size: few; J: TRBJ1-1; DNA: TGTGCCAGCAGCGCATGGGACAGTCTGAACACTGAAGCTTTCTTT; CDR3: CASSAWDSLNTEAFF
D: NA; V: TRBV15; size: NA; J: TRBJ1-6; DNA: TGTGCCACCAGCAGACAGGGTATTGATTCACCCCTCCACTTT; CDR3: CATSRQGIDSPLHF
D: TRBD1; V: TRBV18; size: NA; J: TRBJ2-3; DNA: TGTGCCAGCTCGCCCCGACGGGACAGCGCCGTTGAGACGCAGTATTTT; CDR3: CASSPRRDSAVETQYF
D: NA; V: TRBV12-5; size: NA; J: TRBJ2-1; DNA: TGTGCTAGTGGTCCTATCGGGACTCCCTACAATGAGCAGTTCTTC; CDR3: CASGPIGTPYNEQFF
D: TRBD1; V: TRBV5-1; size: NA; J: TRBJ1-5; DNA: TGCGCCAGCAGCGCCTCCGGGACAGGGCGGGAGCCCCAGCATTTT; CDR3: CASSASGTGREPQHF
D: NA; V: TRBV6-5; size: NA; J: TRBJ2-1; DNA: TGTGCCAGCAGCCTGGGGGGCCAGGGCTACAATGAGCAGTTCTTC; CDR3: CASSLGGQGYNEQFF
D: NA; V: TRBV5-1; size: NA; J: TRBJ1-1; DNA: TGCGCCAGCAGCTCACAGGGAATCGGCACTGAAGCTTTCTTT; CDR3: CASSSQGIGTEAFF
D: TRBD1; V: TRBV7-8; size: NA; J: TRBJ1-1; DNA: TGTGCCAGCAGCCAACGGACAGGGGGCGCCGCTTTCTTT; CDR3: CASSQRTGGAAFF
D: NA; V: TRBV5-1; size: NA; J: TRBJ1-1; DNA: TGCGCCAGCAGGTTCGTCCGGGGACGGGAAGCTTTCTTT; CDR3: CASRFVRGREAFF
D: NA; V: TRBV20-1; size: NA; J: TRBJ1-1; DNA: TGCAGTGCTGCCCACCACTGGGGCGCTTTCTTT; CDR3: CSAAHHWGAFF
D: NA; V: TRBV30; size: NA; J: TRBJ1-5; DNA: TGTGCCTGGAGTGTAGAGCTAGGGCAGCCCCAGCATTTT; CDR3: CAWSVELGQPQHF
D: NA; V: TRBV18; size: NA; J: TRBJ1-2; DNA: TGTGCCAGCTCACTTATTCAGGGTAACGACTATGGCTACACCTTC; CDR3: CASSLIQGNDYGYTF
D: NA; V: TRBV11-2; size: NA; J: TRBJ1-2; DNA: TGTGCCAGCAGCTTAGGTGTATCGGGCGGCTACACCTTC; CDR3: CASSLGVSGGYTF
D: TRBD1; V: TRBV5-6; size: NA; J: TRBJ2-7; DNA: TGTGCCAGCAGCAAAACAGGGGGCTACTCCTACGAGCAGTACTTC; CDR3: CASSKTGGYSYEQYF
D: TRBD2; V: TRBV15; size: NA; J: TRBJ2-7; DNA: TGTGCCACCAGCAGAGACCCCCCCGGGACTAGCGGGTCCTACGAGCAGTACTTC; CDR3: CATSRDPPGTSGSYEQYF
D: TRBD1; V: TRBV6-5; size: NA; J: TRBJ2-7; DNA: TGTGCCAGCAGTTACTCGAGGGACAGGGCCTACGAGCAGTACTTC; CDR3: CASSYSRDRAYEQYF
D: TRBD2; V: TRBV4-1; size: NA; J: TRBJ2-1; DNA: TGCGCCAGCAGGGACGTGGGGGGGACTGAGCAGTTCTTC; CDR3: CASRDVGGTEQFF